Listed below are T cell receptor beta chains from one sample, sequenced in a study of T cell responses to AZD1222 COVID-19 vaccine. Here immunoSEQ multiplex PCR was the method, and the copy in TCRdb shows in-frame clones only, minus some. The profile covers around 95,000 clones, with more than 75% appearing a single time and 15% to 20% taken by the ten largest. Sequencing was performed on peripheral blood, taken on day 0 of AZD1222 vaccination. These receptors all come from an adult in good health. Both conserved end residues are part of each CDR3. The D gene is left open where the match is weak. Only some rows state a clone size, as once, few, many or a class for expanded clones.

V,D,J,size,DNA,CDR3
TRBV20-1,-,TRBJ1-5,once,TGCAGTGCTAGTGGACTACAGGGCAATCAGCCCCAGCATTTT,CSASGLQGNQPQHF
TRBV29-1,-,TRBJ1-1,once,TGCAGCGTGATGTCCTGGAACACTGAAGCTTTCTTT,CSVMSWNTEAFF
TRBV7-9,-,TRBJ2-7,once,TGTGCCAGCAGCTCTAATCCGGGAGCAGGGTTGTGGGAGCAGTACTTC,CASSSNPGAGLWEQYF
TRBV19,-,TRBJ2-4,-,TGTGCCAGTAGTACGACCGGGTCAAACATTCAGTACTTC,CASSTTGSNIQYF
TRBV7-9,TRBD1,TRBJ1-1,-,TGTGCCAGCAACTACAGGGGGACGAACACTGAAGCTTTCTTT,CASNYRGTNTEAFF
TRBV6-2/TRBV6-3,-,TRBJ2-7,-,TGTGCCAGCAGTTGGGTCGGATACGAGCAGTACTTC,CASSWVGYEQYF
TRBV27,TRBD1,TRBJ1-5,-,TGTGCCAGCAGTTTAACAGGGGGAAGTAAGCCCCAGCATTTT,CASSLTGGSKPQHF
TRBV3-1/TRBV3-2,TRBD1,TRBJ1-6,-,TGTGCCAGCAGCCTCCGACAGGGTTCACCCCTCCACTTT,CASSLRQGSPLHF
TRBV7-9,-,TRBJ2-7,once,TGTGCCAGCAGCTCCACAGAAAACAACGAGCAGTACTTC,CASSSTENNEQYF
TRBV2,TRBD2,TRBJ2-7,few,TGTGCCAGCATTCGACTAGCGGGATTTCAAGAGCAGTACTTC,CASIRLAGFQEQYF
TRBV7-5,-,TRBJ2-7,-,TGTGCCAGAAGCGAAGGTAGCGGGAGGGATCACGAGCAGTACTTC,CARSEGSGRDHEQYF
TRBV29-1,-,TRBJ1-2,-,TGCAGCGTTGAGCCTATCAGCAGGGTGAACTATGGCTACACCTTC,CSVEPISRVNYGYTF
TRBV3-1/TRBV3-2,-,TRBJ1-1,-,TGTGCCAGCAGCCAAGGACAGTACACTGAAGCTTTCTTT,CASSQGQYTEAFF
TRBV24-1,-,TRBJ1-2,few,TGTGCCACCCGGTGGAGGAAGGACTATGGCTACACCTTC,CATRWRKDYGYTF
TRBV19,-,TRBJ2-7,-,TGTGCCAGTAGTATTAGTGGCGTCTCCTACGAGCAGTACTTC,CASSISGVSYEQYF
TRBV4-1,TRBD1,TRBJ2-1,few,TGCGCCAGCAGCCCGACAGGGAATACCTACAATGAGCAGTTCTTC,CASSPTGNTYNEQFF
TRBV9,TRBD2,TRBJ2-1,-,TGTGCCAGCAGCGTAGATTCGACTAGCAGATATGAGCAGTTCTTC,CASSVDSTSRYEQFF
TRBV18,-,TRBJ1-2,-,TGTGCCAGCTCACCATCGCGGGGCAGAGAGGGCTACACCTTC,CASSPSRGREGYTF
TRBV4-3,-,TRBJ1-2,-,TGCGCCAGCAGCCAAGATGTTGGGGGTGGCTACACCTTC,CASSQDVGGGYTF
TRBV3-1/TRBV3-2,TRBD1,TRBJ2-2,-,TGTGCCAGCAGCCGCATGACAGGGGTCACCGGGGAGCTGTTTTTT,CASSRMTGVTGELFF
TRBV7-9,-,TRBJ1-1,-,TGTGCCAGCAGTGGGGGGGACGGCGAAGCTTTCTTT,CASSGGDGEAFF
TRBV11-2,-,TRBJ1-1,-,TGTGCCAGCAGCTTTGGACTGAACACTGAAGCTTTCTTT,CASSFGLNTEAFF
TRBV19,-,TRBJ1-1,few,TGTGCCAGTAGTAGACGGGGAACTGAAGCTTTCTTT,CASSRRGTEAFF
TRBV5-5,-,TRBJ1-1,-,TGTGCCAGCAGCTTTTACATGAACACTGAAGCTTTCTTT,CASSFYMNTEAFF
TRBV12-3/TRBV12-4,TRBD1,TRBJ1-2,-,TGTGCCAGCAGTGGGACAGACTATGGCTACACCTTC,CASSGTDYGYTF
TRBV25-1,-,TRBJ2-7,-,TGTGCCAGCAGTAATGGACTACCCGAGCAGTACTTC,CASSNGLPEQYF
TRBV7-2,-,TRBJ2-7,once,TGTGCCAGCAGCTCGGGAATGCGATACGAGCAGTACTTC,CASSSGMRYEQYF
TRBV7-3,-,TRBJ1-6,-,TGTGCCAGCATAGATCTCGCCCGGGTAATCGATTTTTATAATTCACCCCTCCACTTT,CASIDLARVIDFYNSPLHF
TRBV11-3,-,TRBJ2-3,-,TGTGCCAGCAGCTTAGGTTTGGGGAATCGGGATACGCAGTATTTT,CASSLGLGNRDTQYF
TRBV13,-,TRBJ1-2,-,TGTGCCAGCAGCTTACGGGGACAATATGGCTACACCTTC,CASSLRGQYGYTF
TRBV3-1/TRBV3-2,-,TRBJ2-5,-,TGTGCCAGCAGCCAAGATGGGCCAGAGACCCAGTACTTC,CASSQDGPETQYF
TRBV5-4,-,TRBJ1-6,-,TGTGCCAGCAGCCGTCAGGGTGATTCACCCCTCCACTTT,CASSRQGDSPLHF
TRBV11-3,-,TRBJ1-1,-,TGTGCCAGCAGCTTAACCGGGAGGTTTCTCATGAACACTGAAGCTTTCTTT,CASSLTGRFLMNTEAFF
TRBV9,-,TRBJ2-3,-,TGTGCCAGCAGCGTAGGCTCAGGGCCTAATACGCAGTATTTT,CASSVGSGPNTQYF
TRBV25-1,TRBD2,TRBJ2-7,-,TGTGCCAGCTCTCTCGCCGGGGGGATGCAGTACTTC,CASSLAGGMQYF
TRBV12-5,-,TRBJ1-2,-,TGTGCTAGTGGTAATCAGGGTTTCTATGGCTACACCTTC,CASGNQGFYGYTF
TRBV11-3,-,TRBJ1-1,once,TGTGCCAGCAGCTTATTTACCACTGAAGCTTTCTTT,CASSLFTTEAFF
TRBV20-1,-,TRBJ2-3,-,TGCAGTGCTTTCTGGGATACGCAGTATTTT,CSAFWDTQYF
TRBV10-2,-,TRBJ1-1,-,TGCGCCAGCCATCCAGGACTGAACACTGAAGCTTTCTTT,CASHPGLNTEAFF
TRBV6-2/TRBV6-3,TRBD2,TRBJ2-3,once,TGTGCCAGCAGTTACGGGACTACGGGCACAGATACGCAGTATTTT,CASSYGTTGTDTQYF
TRBV7-9,-,TRBJ1-2,once,TGTGCCAGCAGCTTCCCAGGCCTCCGTTCAGCTAACTATGGCTACACCTTC,CASSFPGLRSANYGYTF
TRBV5-6,TRBD1,TRBJ2-3,-,TGTGCCAGCAGCCTCCGACAGGGGGCTAATACGCAGTATTTT,CASSLRQGANTQYF
TRBV5-1,-,TRBJ1-2,-,TGCGCCAGCAGCTTGGCAGCAGGGGAAGGTGGCTACACCTTC,CASSLAAGEGGYTF
TRBV15,-,TRBJ2-7,-,TGTGCCACCAGCAGAGATAGGTCAGTCTACTACGAGCAGTACTTC,CATSRDRSVYYEQYF
TRBV19,TRBD1,TRBJ1-6,-,TGTGCCACCTCACAACGGGACAGGGGGTACAATTCACCCCTCCACTTT,CATSQRDRGYNSPLHF
TRBV21-1,-,TRBJ2-7,once,TGTGCCAGCAGCAAAGGAGGGCTAGCAGGAGGCGGGTTCTACGAGCAGTACTTC,CASSKGGLAGGGFYEQYF
TRBV3-1/TRBV3-2,TRBD2,TRBJ2-1,-,TGTGCCAGCAGCCAATATAGCGGGGGGGCATTTGAGCAGTTCTTC,CASSQYSGGAFEQFF
TRBV6-5,-,TRBJ1-3,-,TGTGCCAGCAGAAAACGGGGGCAAGGAAACACCATATATTTT,CASRKRGQGNTIYF
TRBV28,-,TRBJ1-2,-,TGTGCCAGCAGCCCCCTGGAGACAGCCCGAGTGGGCTACACCTTC,CASSPLETARVGYTF
TRBV24-1,TRBD1,TRBJ2-1,once,TGTGCCACCAATACAACCGGGACAGTACCGTTCTTC,CATNTTGTVPFF
TRBV30,TRBD1,TRBJ1-1,-,TGTGCCTGGAGTTTACCGGGACAGGTGAACACTGAAGCTTTCTTT,CAWSLPGQVNTEAFF